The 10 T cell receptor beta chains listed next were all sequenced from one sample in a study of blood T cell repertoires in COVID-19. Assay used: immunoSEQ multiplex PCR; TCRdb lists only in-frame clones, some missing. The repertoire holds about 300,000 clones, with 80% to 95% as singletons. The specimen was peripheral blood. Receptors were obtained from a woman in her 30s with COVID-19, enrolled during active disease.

This CDR3 is CASSPGLAGDFGNTGELFF. Written as DNA, the CDR3 is TGTGCCAGCAGCCCTGGACTAGCGGGAGACTTCGGGAACACCGGGGAGCTGTTTTTT. The rearrangement joins TRBV6-2 or TRBV6-3 to TRBJ2-2; 13 bases agree with TRBD2. This CDR3 is built from 19 residues. The trim removed 6 bases at V and 1 base at J, leaving 11 bases unmatched. The germline V gene encodes CDR1 MNHEY and CDR2 SVGEGT.

CDR3: CASSYSNPGYPYEQYF. The CDR3 region has the DNA TGTGCCAGCAGTTACTCGAACCCGGGGTATCCCTACGAGCAGTACTTC. The chain has TRBV6-5 and TRBJ2-7, with D tentatively TRBD2 (5 bases). Trimming removed 0 bases from V and 2 bases from J, with 14 bases in between. The CDR3 loop spans 16 amino acids. Germline values: CDR1 MNHEY, CDR2 SVGAGI.

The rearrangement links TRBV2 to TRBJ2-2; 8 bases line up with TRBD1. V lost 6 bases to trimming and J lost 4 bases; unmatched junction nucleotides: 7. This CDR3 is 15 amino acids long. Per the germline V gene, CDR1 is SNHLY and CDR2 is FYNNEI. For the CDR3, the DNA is TGTGCCAGCAGGGCCAGAGGACAGGGCACCGGGGAGCTGTTTTTT. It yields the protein CASRARGQGTGELFF.

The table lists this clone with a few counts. CDR3 DNA sequence: TGTGCCATCAGTGAGCGGGGAAGGGCGTCCACGGCTGAAGCTTTCTTT. This gives the protein CAISERGRASTAEAFF. The V gene is TRBV10-3, the J gene TRBJ1-1; no reliable D call. CDR1 and CDR2 (germline): ENHRY, SYGVKD. Trimming took off 2 bases at V and 6 bases at J, with 19 bases between the two ends. CDR3 length: 16 amino acids.

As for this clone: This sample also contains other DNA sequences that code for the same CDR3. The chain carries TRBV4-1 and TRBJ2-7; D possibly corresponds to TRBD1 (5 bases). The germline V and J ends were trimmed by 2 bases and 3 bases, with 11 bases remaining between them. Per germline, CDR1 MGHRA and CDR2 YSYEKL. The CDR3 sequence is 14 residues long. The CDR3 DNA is TGCGCCAGCAGCCAACTCACAGGTGGCTACGAGCAGTACTTC. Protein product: CASSQLTGGYEQYF.

CDR3 in DNA: TGTGCCAGCAGCCCTATGGATTTGGTAGCGGCCTACGAGCAGTACTTC. As protein: CASSPMDLVAAYEQYF. V usage is TRBV14 and J usage is TRBJ2-7, with D maybe TRBD2 (6 bases). CDR1 and CDR2 from the germline V gene are SGHDN and FVKESK. The CDR3 is 16 amino acids. Trimming stripped 4 bases from V and 2 bases from J, with 18 bases between. Using reference TRBV14 and TRBJ2-7 for the parts outside the CDR3, the full variable domain is EAGVTQFPSHSVIEKGQTVTLRCDPISGHDNLYWYRRVMGKEIKFLLHFVKESKQDESGMPNNRFLAERTGGTYSTLKVQPAELEDSGVYFCASSPMDLVAAYEQYFGPGTRLTVT.

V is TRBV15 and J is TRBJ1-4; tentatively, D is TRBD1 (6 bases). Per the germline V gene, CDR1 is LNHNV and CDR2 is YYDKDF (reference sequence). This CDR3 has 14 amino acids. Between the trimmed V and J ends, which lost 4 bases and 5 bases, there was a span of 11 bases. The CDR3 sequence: CATSIYRANEKLFF. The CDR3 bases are TGTGCCACCAGCATATACAGGGCGAATGAAAAACTGTTTTTT.

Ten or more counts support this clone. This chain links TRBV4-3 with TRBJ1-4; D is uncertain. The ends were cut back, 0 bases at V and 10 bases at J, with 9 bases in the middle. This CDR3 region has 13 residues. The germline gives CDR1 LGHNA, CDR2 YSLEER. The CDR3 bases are TGCGCCAGCAGCCAAGATTATTTCGGAAAACTGTTTTTT. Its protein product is CASSQDYFGKLFF.

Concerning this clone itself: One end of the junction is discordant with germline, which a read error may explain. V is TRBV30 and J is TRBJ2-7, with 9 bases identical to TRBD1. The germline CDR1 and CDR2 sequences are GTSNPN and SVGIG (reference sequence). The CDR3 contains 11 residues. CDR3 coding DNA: TGTGCTTGGACAGGGGCCAACGAGCAGTACTTC. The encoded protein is CAWTGANEQYF.

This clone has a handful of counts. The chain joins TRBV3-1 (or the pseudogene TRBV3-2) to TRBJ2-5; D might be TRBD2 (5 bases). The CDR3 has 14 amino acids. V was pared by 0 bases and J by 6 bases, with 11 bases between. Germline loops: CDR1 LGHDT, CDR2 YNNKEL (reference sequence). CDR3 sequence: CASSQESGWKTQYF. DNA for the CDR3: TGTGCCAGCAGCCAAGAATCGGGATGGAAGACCCAGTACTTC.